These 28 T cell receptor beta chains originate from one sample sequenced in a study of cytomegalovirus exposure and HLA in healthy donors (dated by TCRdb to 2016 to 2017). Preparation of the library involved the immunoSEQ multiplex PCR assay. For the multiplex PCR, a mixture combining 60 forward primers for TCR Vbeta segments and 13 reverse primers for TCR Jbeta segments was used. TCRdb carries this immuneACCESS record with in-frame sequences only. Its versions omit some clonotypes, under half of them owing to an unresolved V gene in the studies checked, with the rest unexplained. For this sample, the table gives 150,000 to 200,000 clones. The top ten hold 1.3% of the sample. The sample was PBMCs. The receptors here all came from a woman aged 60-75 years in good health and CMV-seronegative.

The chain combines TRBV4-1 with TRBJ2-2; 8 bases are shared with TRBD2. Germline values: CDR1 MGHRA, CDR2 YSYEKL. The length of the CDR3 is 16 residues. Trimming cost V 2 bases and J 7 bases; bases outside gene matches: 9. CDR3 sequence (DNA): TGCGCCAGCAGCCAATCGGGACGGGAGGGAGGCGGGGAGCTGTTTTTT. Translating gives CASSQSGREGGGELFF.

This sequence joins TRBV27 and TRBJ2-5, with TRBD2 matching 7 bases. Germline CDR1 MNHEY, CDR2 SMNVEV (reference sequence). V shed 5 bases and J 4 bases; nucleotides not matched to a gene: 7. The CDR3 covers 14 residues. For the CDR3, the DNA is TGTGCCAGCAGTCCTTGGGCGGGAGCAGAGACCCAGTACTTC. It codes for CASSPWAGAETQYF.

The V gene is TRBV30, the J gene TRBJ1-1; D gene unclear. The germline V and J ends were trimmed by 8 bases and 5 bases, with 21 bases remaining between them. Germline V CDR1 and CDR2: GTSNPN, SVGIG (reference sequence). There are 14 residues in the CDR3. This CDR3 reads CAGYMEGRRTEAFF. CDR3 nucleotide sequence: TGTGCCGGGTATATGGAGGGCCGGCGTACTGAAGCTTTCTTT.

In regard to this clone: Other DNA sequences in this sample translate to the same CDR3. J is TRBJ1-1 and V is TRBV30; D unclear. The CDR3 sequence is 11 residues long. Germline CDR1 GTSNPN, CDR2 SVGIG (reference sequence). Trimming left V 3 bases short and J 14 bases short, with 16 bases between. Here the CDR3 DNA reads TGTGCCTGGAGGGATACCGGGATAGCCTTCTTT. Encoded protein: CAWRDTGIAFF.

The genes are TRBV11-2 and TRBJ1-1, with TRBD1 matching 7 bases. J lost 5 bases, V lost 1 base, and 16 bases had no gene match. The CDR3 contains 18 residues. CDR1 is SGHAT, CDR2 FQNNGV, per germline. CDR3 protein: CASSLGYTGTALGTEAFF. CDR3 DNA sequence: TGTGCCAGCAGCTTAGGGTATACCGGGACAGCCTTAGGAACTGAAGCTTTCTTT.

Worth noting for this clone: The sample contains more than one DNA sequence encoding this CDR3. The chain uses TRBV5-1 and TRBJ2-5; 9 nucleotides agree with TRBD1. Trimming took 4 bases from V and 5 from J; bases not matched to a gene: 6. Germline assignment: CDR1 SGHRS and CDR2 YFSETQ. The CDR3 totals 14 residues. CDR3 sequence reads: CASSPGTGQETQYF. DNA for the CDR3: TGCGCCAGCAGCCCCGGGACAGGGCAGGAGACCCAGTACTTC.

This chain links TRBV14 with TRBJ1-4, with D perhaps TRBD1 (5 bases). V was pared by 0 bases and J by 7 bases, with 12 bases between. This CDR3 is 15 amino acids long. From germline, CDR1 is SGHDN and CDR2 FVKESK. DNA of the CDR3: TGTGCCAGCAGCCAAGATTGGGGCGTCGGTGAAAAACTGTTTTTT. Translated: CASSQDWGVGEKLFF.

This sequence joins TRBV7-2 and TRBJ2-7, with 10 bases aligning to TRBD2. This CDR3 is 15 amino acids long. CDR1 and CDR2 (germline): SGHTA, FQGNSA. V dropped 5 bases and J dropped 3; count of bases not matched to a gene: 7. CDR3 region: CASSRGTSALYEQYF. DNA of the CDR3: TGTGCCAGCAGCCGTGGGACTAGCGCCCTCTACGAGCAGTACTTC.

The chain is built from TRBV7-3 and TRBJ1-3, with D possibly matching TRBD1 (6 bases). V was cut by 5 bases and J by 0 bases, with 11 bases left in between. The CDR3 consists of 15 residues. Germline CDR1 is SGHTA and CDR2 is FQGTGA. The DNA of the CDR3 is TGTGCCAGCAGCCAGACGACAGGCTCTGGAAACACCATATATTTT. It translates to CASSQTTGSGNTIYF.

V and J are TRBV7-6 and TRBJ1-5, with D possibly matching TRBD1 (5 bases). The V end was cut by 1 base, the J end by 3 bases, with 7 bases between. Germline loops: CDR1 SGHVS, CDR2 FNYEAQ. The CDR3 length is 14 residues. This CDR3 is CASSLGGDNQPQHF. The CDR3 region has the DNA TGTGCCAGCAGCTTAGGGGGGGACAATCAGCCCCAGCATTTT.

V is TRBV29-1 and J is TRBJ2-3; 9 bases fit TRBD1. The V gene's germline CDR1 is SQVTM and CDR2 ANQGSEA. J was trimmed by 1 base and V by 3 bases; bases with no gene match: 5. The CDR3 is made up of 15 amino acids. The CDR3: CSVDGDREGTDTQYF. CDR3 bases: TGCAGCGTTGACGGGGACAGGGAAGGCACAGATACGCAGTATTTT.

The V gene is TRBV10-2, the J gene TRBJ1-5; 8 bases line up with TRBD1. Germline CDR1 is WSHSY and CDR2 is SAAADI. This CDR3 is built from 16 residues. With 3 bases clipped from V and 8 bases from J, the junction kept 12 bases outside the gene matches. The chain's CDR3 is CASSDASTGVKEPQHF. As DNA, the CDR3 is TGCGCCAGCAGTGACGCCTCGACAGGGGTAAAAGAGCCCCAGCATTTT.

This chain joins TRBV15 and TRBJ1-5; D unresolved. This CDR3 comprises 12 residues. Germline CDR1 LNHNV, CDR2 YYDKDF (reference sequence). V lost 8 bases to trimming and J lost 3 bases, with 8 bases between them. CDR3 DNA sequence: TGTGCCACCGGGGAGGACAATCAGCCCCAGCATTTT. This gives the protein CATGEDNQPQHF.

CDR3 sequence reads: CASSLVAGVNEQFF. CDR3 coding DNA: TGTGCCAGCAGCTTAGTAGCGGGAGTTAATGAGCAGTTCTTC. This chain uses TRBV7-9 with TRBJ2-1, with 9 bases identical to TRBD2. Germline-derived CDR1 and CDR2 are SEHNR and FQNEAQ (reference sequence). CDR3 length: 14 residues. V shed 1 base, J shed 7 bases, and the junction held 2 bases outside the gene matches.

J is TRBJ2-1 and V is TRBV7-3; 7 bases are a match to TRBD1. From germline, CDR1 is SGHTA and CDR2 FQGTGA. Trimming took 5 bases from V and 5 from J; bases not matched to a gene: 9. This CDR3 comprises 15 residues. CDR3 protein: CASSLYRDSNNEQFF. The CDR3 nucleotides are TGTGCCAGCAGCCTATACCGGGACAGCAACAATGAGCAGTTCTTC.

This chain joins TRBV6-1 and TRBJ2-7; TRBD2 might be the D (6 bases). The ends were cut back, 8 bases at V and 0 bases at J, with 14 bases in the middle. CDR3 length: 14 residues. From germline, CDR1 is MNHNS and CDR2 SASEGT. CDR3 loop: CASGGTGSSYEQYF. CDR3 nucleotides: TGTGCCAGCGGAGGGACTGGGAGCTCCTACGAGCAGTACTTC.

This chain uses TRBV6-7 with TRBJ1-4; possible D gene TRBD1, 6 bases. TRBV6-7 is placed among ORFs of uncertain function. The CDR3 totals 11 residues. The V and J ends lost 11 bases and 7 bases respectively, with 11 bases between them. The CDR3 sequence: CAGTSSEKLFF. The CDR3 nucleotides are TGTGCCGGGACAAGTAGTGAAAAACTGTTTTTT.

This chain connects TRBV7-8 to TRBJ1-6; 9 bases align to TRBD1. Trimming took 5 bases from V and 9 from J; bases not matched to a gene: 11. Germline V gives CDR1 SGHVS, CDR2 FQNEAQ. The CDR3 covers 16 residues. CDR3: CASSPDRGEVGSPLHF. In nucleotides, the CDR3 is TGTGCCAGCAGCCCGGACAGGGGAGAAGTTGGTTCACCCCTCCACTTT.

The chain links TRBV29-1 to TRBJ1-2; no definite D call. The CDR3 has 14 residues. CDR1 is SQVTM, CDR2 ANQGSEA, per germline. Trimming took off 2 bases at V and 4 bases at J, with 14 bases between the two ends. The CDR3 DNA follows: TGCAGCGTTGAATCTCCCTGGCCTCGCTATGGCTACACCTTC. The encoded protein is CSVESPWPRYGYTF.

This chain connects TRBV18 to TRBJ1-2; D gene ambiguous. This CDR3 region has 17 residues. CDR1 KGHSH and CDR2 LQKENI come from the germline V gene. V shed 2 bases and J shed 2 bases, with 18 bases lying between them. CDR3 region: CASSPTLDGRRNYGYTF. Here the CDR3 DNA reads TGTGCCAGCTCACCAACACTGGACGGGAGACGGAACTATGGCTACACCTTC.

The chain employs TRBV4-1 and TRBJ2-3, with 15 bases fitting TRBD2. Germline V gene data show CDR1 as MGHRA and CDR2 as YSYEKL. This CDR3 has 16 amino acids. The V gene end was trimmed by 4 bases and the J gene end by 7 bases; junction bases not matched to a gene: 6. The CDR3 reads CASSPGLAGGGYTQYF. Here the CDR3 DNA reads TGCGCCAGCAGCCCGGGACTAGCGGGAGGTGGTTATACGCAGTATTTT.

This rearrangement joins TRBV20-1 to TRBJ1-2; TRBD1 matches at 7 bases. CDR1 and CDR2 from the germline V gene are DFQATT and SNEGSKA (reference sequence). CDR3 length equals 11 residues. The V gene end was trimmed by 3 bases and the J gene end by 8 bases; junction bases not matched to a gene: 3. The CDR3 region is CSASGTEGYTF. The DNA for the CDR3 is TGCAGTGCTAGCGGGACAGAAGGCTACACCTTC.

The gene calls are TRBV7-2 and TRBJ1-2; no reliable D call. The CDR3 is 13 residues long. The V gene's germline CDR1 is SGHTA and CDR2 FQGNSA. The V and J ends lost 2 bases and 8 bases respectively, with 12 bases between them. The CDR3 bases are TGTGCCAGCAGCTTAAGAGGGCGTGGGGGCTACACCTTC. Protein product: CASSLRGRGGYTF.

The chain carries TRBV10-3 and TRBJ2-7; 11 nucleotides match TRBD2. The V segment lost 3 bases and the J segment 3 bases; nucleotides outside the gene matches: 4. CDR3 length: 15 amino acids. The germline V gene has CDR1 ENHRY and CDR2 SYGVKD. The CDR3 nucleotides are TGTGCCATCAGTGATCGCGGGACTAGCGGCTACGAGCAGTACTTC. Protein sequence: CAISDRGTSGYEQYF.

The CDR3 DNA reads as TGTGCCAGCAGCTTAGGGGACAGAGACAATGAGCAGTTCTTC. Amino acids: CASSLGDRDNEQFF. The chain recombines TRBV7-7 with TRBJ2-1; 7 nucleotides line up with TRBD1. The ends lost 1 base at V and 5 bases at J; junction bases unmatched: 2. There are 14 residues in the CDR3. Germline CDR1 and CDR2: SSHAT and FNYEAQ (reference sequence).

The chain has TRBV6-1 and TRBJ1-2, with TRBD1 identical over 7 bases. V dropped 6 bases and J dropped 4; count of bases not matched to a gene: 2. Germline V gene data show CDR1 as MNHNS and CDR2 as SASEGT. This CDR3 region has 12 residues. Written as DNA, the CDR3 is TGTGCCAGCAGCCGGGACAGCTATGGCTACACCTTC. It is translated as CASSRDSYGYTF.

The chain joins TRBV4-1 to TRBJ2-5; no clear D gene. The germline gives CDR1 MGHRA, CDR2 YSYEKL. V was trimmed by 0 bases and J by 5 bases, leaving 10 bases between them. This CDR3 has 14 residues. In nucleotides, the CDR3 is TGCGCCAGCAGCCAAGATTCGAGTTGGGAGACCCAGTACTTC. It codes for CASSQDSSWETQYF.

The chain couples TRBV11-2 to TRBJ2-1; the match to TRBD2 covers 16 bases. Germline V lookup: CDR1 SGHAT, CDR2 FQNNGV. Trimming cost V 4 bases and J 8 bases; bases outside gene matches: 14. The CDR3 totals 19 residues. The CDR3 loop reads CASSYGTSGRAVVGDEQFF. The CDR3 DNA reads TGTGCCAGCAGCTACGGGACTAGCGGGAGGGCCGTCGTTGGGGATGAGCAGTTCTTC.